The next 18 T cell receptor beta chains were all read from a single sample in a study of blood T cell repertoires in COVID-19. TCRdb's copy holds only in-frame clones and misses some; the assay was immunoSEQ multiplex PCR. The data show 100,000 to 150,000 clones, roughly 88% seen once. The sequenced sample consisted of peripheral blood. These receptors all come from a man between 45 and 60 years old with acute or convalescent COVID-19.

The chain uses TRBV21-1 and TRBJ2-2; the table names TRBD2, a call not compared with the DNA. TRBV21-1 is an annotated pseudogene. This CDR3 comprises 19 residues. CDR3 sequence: CASSKGGLAGSSYTGELFF. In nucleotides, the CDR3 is TGTGCCAGCAGCAAAGGGGGGCTAGCGGGTTCCTCGTACACCGGGGAGCTGTTTTTT.

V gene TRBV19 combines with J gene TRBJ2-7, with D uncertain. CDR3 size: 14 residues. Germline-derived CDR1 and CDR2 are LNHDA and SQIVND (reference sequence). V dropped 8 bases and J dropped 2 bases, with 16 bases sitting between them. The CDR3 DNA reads TGTGCCAGTCCTAAGCCCTGTACTACCTACGAGCAGTACTTC. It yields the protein CASPKPCTTYEQYF.

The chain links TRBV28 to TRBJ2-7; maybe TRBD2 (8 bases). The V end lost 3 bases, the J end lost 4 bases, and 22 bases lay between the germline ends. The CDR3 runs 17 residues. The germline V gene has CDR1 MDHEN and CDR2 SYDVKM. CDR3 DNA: TGTGCCAGCAGTTTCTCTGCAGGGGGACTAGGGGATTACGAGCAGTACTTC. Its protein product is CASSFSAGGLGDYEQYF.

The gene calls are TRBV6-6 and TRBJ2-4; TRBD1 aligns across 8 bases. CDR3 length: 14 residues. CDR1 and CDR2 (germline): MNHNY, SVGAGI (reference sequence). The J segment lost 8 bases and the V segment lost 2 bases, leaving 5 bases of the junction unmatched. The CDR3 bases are TGTGCCAGCAGTTACAAGGACAGGGAGGACATTCAGTACTTC. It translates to CASSYKDREDIQYF.

The CDR3 region is CASSLRSSGGPLTQYF. The CDR3 bases are TGTGCCAGCAGCTTGAGGAGCTCGGGGGGGCCCTTGACGCAGTATTTT. The chain carries TRBV11-2 and TRBJ2-3; 8 nucleotides align to TRBD2. Germline-derived CDR1 and CDR2 are SGHAT and FQNNGV. The V segment lost 3 bases and the J segment 9 bases; nucleotides outside the gene matches: 14. This CDR3 is 16 amino acids long. The whole variable domain, filled in from reference TRBV11-2 and TRBJ2-3, reads EAGVAQSPRYKIIEKRQSVAFWCNPISGHATLYWYQQILGQGPKLLIQFQNNGVVDDSQLPKDRFSAERLKGVDSTLKIQPAKLEDSAVYLCASSLRSSGGPLTQYFGPGTRLTVL.

CDR3 nucleotide sequence: TGTGCCAGCAGCTTAGTCCTAAATACTCCCTACGAGCAGTACTTC. Its protein product is CASSLVLNTPYEQYF. The chain links TRBV11-2 to TRBJ2-7; no reliable D call. The germline gives CDR1 SGHAT, CDR2 FQNNGV. Trimming cost V 1 base and J 2 bases, with 12 bases left between them. The CDR3 length is 15 residues.

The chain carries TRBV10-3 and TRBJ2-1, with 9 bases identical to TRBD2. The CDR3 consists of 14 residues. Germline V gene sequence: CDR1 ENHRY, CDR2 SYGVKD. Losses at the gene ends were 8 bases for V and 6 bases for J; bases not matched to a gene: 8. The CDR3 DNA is TGTGCCATCCTCGCGGGAGGGCCGGGCAATGAGCAGTTCTTC. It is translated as CAILAGGPGNEQFF.

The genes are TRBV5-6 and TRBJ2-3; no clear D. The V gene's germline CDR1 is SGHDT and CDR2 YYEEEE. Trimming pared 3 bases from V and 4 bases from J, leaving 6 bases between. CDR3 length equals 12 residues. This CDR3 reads CASSWSADTQYF. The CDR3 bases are TGTGCCAGCAGCTGGTCGGCAGATACGCAGTATTTT.

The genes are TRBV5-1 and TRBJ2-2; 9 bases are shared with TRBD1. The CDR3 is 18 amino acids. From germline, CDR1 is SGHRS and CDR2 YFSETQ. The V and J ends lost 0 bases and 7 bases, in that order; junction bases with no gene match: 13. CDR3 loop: CASSLEGQGGREGGELFF. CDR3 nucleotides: TGCGCCAGCAGCTTGGAGGGACAGGGAGGCAGGGAAGGCGGGGAGCTGTTTTTT.

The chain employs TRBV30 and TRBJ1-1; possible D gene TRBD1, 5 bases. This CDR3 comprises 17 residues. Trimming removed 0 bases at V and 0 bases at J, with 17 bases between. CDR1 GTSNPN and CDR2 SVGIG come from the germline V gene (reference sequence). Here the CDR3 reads CAWSVDWGGGMNTEAFF. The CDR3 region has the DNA TGTGCCTGGAGTGTTGATTGGGGCGGGGGTATGAACACTGAAGCTTTCTTT.

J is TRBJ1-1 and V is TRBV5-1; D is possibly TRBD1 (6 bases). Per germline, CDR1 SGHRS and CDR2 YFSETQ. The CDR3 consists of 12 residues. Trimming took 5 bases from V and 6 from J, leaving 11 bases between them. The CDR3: CASRAGVAEAFF. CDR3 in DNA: TGCGCCAGCAGAGCAGGGGTCGCTGAAGCTTTCTTT.

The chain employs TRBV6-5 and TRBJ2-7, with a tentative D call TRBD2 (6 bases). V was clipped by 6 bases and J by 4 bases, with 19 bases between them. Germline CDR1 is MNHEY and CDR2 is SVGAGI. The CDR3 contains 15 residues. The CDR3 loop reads CASSIGLPSRYEQYF. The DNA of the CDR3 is TGTGCCAGCAGCATAGGACTACCGTCCCGTTACGAGCAGTACTTC.

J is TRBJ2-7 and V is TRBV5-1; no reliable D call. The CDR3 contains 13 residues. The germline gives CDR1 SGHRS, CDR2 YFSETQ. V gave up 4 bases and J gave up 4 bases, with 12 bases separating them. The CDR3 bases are TGCGCCAGCAGCCCGGAGACTGATTACGAGCAGTACTTC. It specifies CASSPETDYEQYF.

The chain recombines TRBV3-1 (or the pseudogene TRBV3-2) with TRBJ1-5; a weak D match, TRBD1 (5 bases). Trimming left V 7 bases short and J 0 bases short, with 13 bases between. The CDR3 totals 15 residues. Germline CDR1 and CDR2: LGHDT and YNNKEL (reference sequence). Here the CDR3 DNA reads TGTGCCAGCAAGGAGGGGTTCGATAGCAATCAGCCCCAGCATTTT. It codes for CASKEGFDSNQPQHF.

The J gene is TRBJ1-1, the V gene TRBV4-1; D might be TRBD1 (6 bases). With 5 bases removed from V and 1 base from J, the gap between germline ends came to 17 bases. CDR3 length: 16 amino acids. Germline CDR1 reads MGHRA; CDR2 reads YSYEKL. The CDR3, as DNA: TGCGCCAGCAGCGCCCGCGGCAGGGGACGGAACACTGAAGCTTTCTTT. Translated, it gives CASSARGRGRNTEAFF.

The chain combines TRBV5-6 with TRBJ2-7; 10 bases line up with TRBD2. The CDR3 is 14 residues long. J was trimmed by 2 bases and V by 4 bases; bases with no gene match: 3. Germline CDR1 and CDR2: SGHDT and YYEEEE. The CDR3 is CASSEGLAPYEQYF. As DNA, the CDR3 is TGTGCCAGCAGCGAGGGACTAGCGCCCTACGAGCAGTACTTC.

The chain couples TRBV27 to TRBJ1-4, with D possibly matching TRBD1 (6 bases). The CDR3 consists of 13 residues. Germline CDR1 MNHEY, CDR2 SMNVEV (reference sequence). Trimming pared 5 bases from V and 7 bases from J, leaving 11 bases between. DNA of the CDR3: TGTGCCAGCAGTAAAAGGACAGCTGAAAAACTGTTTTTT. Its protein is CASSKRTAEKLFF.

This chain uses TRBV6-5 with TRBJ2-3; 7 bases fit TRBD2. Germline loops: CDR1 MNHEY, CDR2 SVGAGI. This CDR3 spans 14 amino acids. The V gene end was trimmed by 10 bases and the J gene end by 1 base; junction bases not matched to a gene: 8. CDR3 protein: CATKRGHGTDTQYF. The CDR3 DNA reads TGTGCCACGAAGCGGGGCCACGGCACAGATACGCAGTATTTT.